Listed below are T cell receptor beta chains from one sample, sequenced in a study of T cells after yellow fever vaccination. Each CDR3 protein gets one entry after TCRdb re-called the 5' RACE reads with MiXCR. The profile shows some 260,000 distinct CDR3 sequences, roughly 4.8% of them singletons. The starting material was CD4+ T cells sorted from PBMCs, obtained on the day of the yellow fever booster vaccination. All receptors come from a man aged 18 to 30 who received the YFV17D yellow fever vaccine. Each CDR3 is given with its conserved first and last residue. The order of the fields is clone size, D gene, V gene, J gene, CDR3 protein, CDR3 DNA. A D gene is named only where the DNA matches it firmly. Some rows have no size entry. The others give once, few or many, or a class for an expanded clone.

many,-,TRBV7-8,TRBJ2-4,CASSAGPLAKNIQYF,TGTGCCAGCAGCGCCGGACCATTAGCCAAAAACATTCAGTACTTC
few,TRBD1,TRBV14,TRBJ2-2,CASSQDIGTGAIGELFF,TGTGCCAGCAGCCAAGATATCGGGACAGGGGCGATCGGGGAGCTGTTTTTT
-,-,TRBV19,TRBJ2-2,CASSTRVSGELFF,TGTGCCAGTAGTACCAGGGTGTCCGGGGAGCTGTTTTTT
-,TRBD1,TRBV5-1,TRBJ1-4,CASSYHRGTENEKLFF,TGCGCCAGCAGCTACCACAGGGGGACCGAGAATGAAAAACTGTTTTTT
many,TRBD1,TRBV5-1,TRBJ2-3,CASSLDRGVDTQYF,TGCGCCAGCAGCTTGGACAGGGGGGTGGATACGCAGTATTTT
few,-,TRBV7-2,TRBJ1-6,CASSMDRAYNSPLHF,TGTGCCAGCAGCATGGACCGAGCCTATAATTCACCCCTCCACTTT
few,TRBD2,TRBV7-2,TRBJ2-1,CASSLGLSYGEQFF,TGTGCCAGCAGCTTGGGACTATCCTATGGTGAGCAGTTCTTC
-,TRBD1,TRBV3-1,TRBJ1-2,CASSTQGNGYTF,TGTGCCAGCAGCACACAGGGGAATGGCTACACCTTC
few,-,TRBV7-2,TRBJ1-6,CASSLLQDRYNSPLHF,TGTGCCAGCAGCCTTCTACAGGACCGTTATAATTCACCCCTCCACTTT
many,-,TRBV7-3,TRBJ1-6,CASSLISQGNSPLHF,TGTGCCAGCAGCTTAATCTCTCAGGGGAATTCACCCCTCCACTTT
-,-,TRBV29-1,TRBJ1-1,CSVERGRNTEAFF,TGCAGCGTTGAACGGGGGCGGAACACTGAAGCTTTCTTT
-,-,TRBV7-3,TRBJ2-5,CASSLGIGRQETQYF,TGTGCCAGCAGCTTAGGTATTGGCAGACAAGAGACCCAGTACTTC
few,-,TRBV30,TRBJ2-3,CAWSIGTDTQYF,TGTGCCTGGAGTATTGGCACAGATACGCAGTATTTT
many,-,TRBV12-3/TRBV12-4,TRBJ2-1,CASSPVGEQFF,TGTGCCAGCAGCCCGGTGGGCGAGCAGTTCTTC
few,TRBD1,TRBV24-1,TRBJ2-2,CATSDPYGTGSTGELFF,TGTGCCACCAGTGATCCCTACGGGACAGGGTCCACCGGGGAGCTGTTTTTT
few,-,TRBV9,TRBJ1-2,CASSERRTAYGYTF,TGTGCCAGCAGCGAACGTAGGACAGCCTATGGCTACACCTTC
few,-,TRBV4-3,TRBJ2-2,CASSQDSVAGELFF,TGCGCCAGCAGCCAAGATTCGGTCGCCGGGGAGCTGTTTTTT
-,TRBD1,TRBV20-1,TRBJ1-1,CSARIPGTGGDAFF,TGCAGTGCTAGAATTCCCGGGACAGGGGGCGATGCTTTCTTT
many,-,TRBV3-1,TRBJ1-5,CASSQDAGLDQPQHF,TGTGCCAGCAGCCAAGATGCAGGGCTGGATCAGCCCCAGCATTTT
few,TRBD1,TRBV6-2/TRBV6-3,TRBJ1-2,CASRPWTGTGEYGYTF,TGTGCCAGCAGGCCTTGGACCGGGACAGGGGAGTATGGCTACACCTTC
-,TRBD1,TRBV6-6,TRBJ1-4,CASSLPQGGREKLFF,TGTGCCAGCAGCTTACCCCAGGGGGGGAGAGAAAAACTGTTTTTT
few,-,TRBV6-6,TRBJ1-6,CASSYSRGISSPLHF,TGTGCCAGCAGTTACTCGCGGGGGATCAGTTCACCCCTCCACTTT
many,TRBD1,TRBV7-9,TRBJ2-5,CASSLMRGLETQYF,TGTGCCAGCAGCTTAATGAGGGGGCTTGAGACCCAGTACTTC
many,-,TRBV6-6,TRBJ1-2,CASGRNYGYTF,TGTGCCAGCGGACGGAACTATGGCTACACCTTC
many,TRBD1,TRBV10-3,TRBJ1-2,CAILQGASGYTF,TGTGCCATCCTACAGGGGGCAAGTGGCTACACCTTC